The rows below give T cell receptor beta chains drawn from one sample of a study of blood T cell repertoires in COVID-19. Produced via immunoSEQ multiplex PCR; TCRdb's table is partial and in-frame only. The repertoire holds approximately 94,000 clones, with 65% to 90% as singletons. Sequenced material: peripheral blood. These receptors all come from a man aged 55 to 70 with acute or convalescent COVID-19. Each CDR3 is given with its conserved first and last residue. The D gene is left open where the match is weak. A row's size may be missing; if present it is once, few, many or a size class.

J gene: TRBJ1-2; clone size: .; D gene: TRBD1; V gene: TRBV11-2; CDR3 protein: CASSEGDRYYGYTF; CDR3 DNA: TGTGCCAGCAGCGAGGGGGACAGGTACTATGGCTACACCTTC
J gene: TRBJ1-2; clone size: .; D gene: .; V gene: TRBV5-1; CDR3 protein: CASSLGTVHNYGYTF; CDR3 DNA: TGCGCCAGCAGCTTGGGAACAGTGCATAACTATGGCTACACCTTC
J gene: TRBJ2-5; clone size: .; D gene: TRBD1; V gene: TRBV7-9; CDR3 protein: CASSLAALGQIQETQYF; CDR3 DNA: TGTGCCAGCAGCTTAGCCGCACTGGGACAGATCCAAGAGACCCAGTACTTC
J gene: TRBJ2-3; clone size: few; D gene: TRBD2; V gene: TRBV18; CDR3 protein: CASSPLAGVRTDTQYF; CDR3 DNA: TGTGCCAGCTCACCATTAGCGGGGGTCCGCACAGATACGCAGTATTTT
J gene: TRBJ1-1; clone size: .; D gene: TRBD1; V gene: TRBV25-1; CDR3 protein: CASSELTGGNTEAFF; CDR3 DNA: TGTGCCAGCAGTGAATTAACAGGGGGGAACACTGAAGCTTTCTTT
J gene: TRBJ2-3; clone size: once; D gene: .; V gene: TRBV15; CDR3 protein: CATSREKKTRTDTQYF; CDR3 DNA: TGTGCCACCAGCAGAGAGAAAAAGACTAGAACAGATACGCAGTATTTT
J gene: TRBJ1-3; clone size: once; D gene: .; V gene: TRBV5-1; CDR3 protein: CASSSRGGDISGNTIYF; CDR3 DNA: TGCGCCAGCAGCTCTCGGGGAGGCGACATCTCTGGAAACACCATATATTTT
J gene: TRBJ1-2; clone size: .; D gene: .; V gene: TRBV29-1; CDR3 protein: CSVGSGDYGYTF; CDR3 DNA: TGCAGCGTTGGCTCAGGGGACTATGGCTACACCTTC
J gene: TRBJ1-1; clone size: .; D gene: TRBD1; V gene: TRBV5-6; CDR3 protein: CASTLPRGDRGPRTEAFF; CDR3 DNA: TGTGCCAGCACCCTGCCCCGGGGGGACAGGGGGCCTCGCACTGAAGCTTTCTTT
J gene: TRBJ1-4; clone size: few; D gene: .; V gene: TRBV28; CDR3 protein: CASRLGGGRGNEKLFF; CDR3 DNA: TGTGCCAGCAGACTGGGGGGTGGGAGGGGTAATGAAAAACTGTTTTTT
J gene: TRBJ2-3; clone size: .; D gene: .; V gene: TRBV7-9; CDR3 protein: CASSLNTRDTQYF; CDR3 DNA: TGTGCCAGCAGCTTAAATACCCGGGATACGCAGTATTTT
J gene: TRBJ2-3; clone size: .; D gene: TRBD2; V gene: TRBV7-8; CDR3 protein: CASSLDAGLAGATDTQYF; CDR3 DNA: TGTGCCAGCAGCTTAGACGCGGGTCTAGCGGGGGCCACAGATACGCAGTATTTT
J gene: TRBJ2-7; clone size: .; D gene: TRBD1; V gene: TRBV30; CDR3 protein: CAAGQAYEQYF; CDR3 DNA: TGTGCCGCGGGACAGGCCTACGAGCAGTACTTC
J gene: TRBJ2-2; clone size: .; D gene: .; V gene: TRBV6-6; CDR3 protein: CASSPGTGELFF; CDR3 DNA: TGTGCCAGCAGTCCCGGTACCGGGGAGCTGTTTTTT
J gene: TRBJ2-2; clone size: once; D gene: .; V gene: TRBV5-8; CDR3 protein: CASSLVLNTGELFF; CDR3 DNA: TGTGCCAGCAGCTTGGTCCTAAACACCGGGGAGCTGTTTTTT
J gene: TRBJ1-4; clone size: .; D gene: .; V gene: TRBV30; CDR3 protein: CAWSQGPNEKLFF; CDR3 DNA: TGTGCCTGGAGTCAGGGGCCAAATGAAAAACTGTTTTTT
J gene: TRBJ1-5; clone size: .; D gene: TRBD1; V gene: TRBV18; CDR3 protein: CASSPRQGGNQPQHF; CDR3 DNA: TGTGCCAGCTCACCCCGACAGGGTGGCAATCAGCCCCAGCATTTT
J gene: TRBJ2-5; clone size: once; D gene: TRBD1; V gene: TRBV6-4; CDR3 protein: CASSDSGADRDRGRGETQYF; CDR3 DNA: TGTGCCAGCAGTGACTCGGGGGCGGACCGGGACAGGGGGCGCGGGGAGACCCAGTACTTC
J gene: TRBJ1-1; clone size: once; D gene: .; V gene: TRBV7-9; CDR3 protein: CASSSSQAEAFF; CDR3 DNA: TGTGCCAGCAGCTCCAGTCAAGCTGAAGCTTTCTTT
J gene: TRBJ1-2; clone size: .; D gene: .; V gene: TRBV7-9; CDR3 protein: CASSLGGRGTSGGYTF; CDR3 DNA: TGTGCCAGCAGCTTAGGAGGCAGGGGCACCTCGGGTGGCTACACCTTC
J gene: TRBJ1-1; clone size: .; D gene: .; V gene: TRBV5-6; CDR3 protein: CASSSRGGVNTEAFF; CDR3 DNA: TGTGCCAGCAGCTCGCGAGGTGGAGTGAACACTGAAGCTTTCTTT
J gene: TRBJ1-2; clone size: few; D gene: .; V gene: TRBV5-1; CDR3 protein: CASSSGDFYGYTF; CDR3 DNA: TGCGCCAGCAGCTCGGGAGATTTCTATGGCTACACCTTC
J gene: TRBJ1-3; clone size: few; D gene: .; V gene: TRBV7-2; CDR3 protein: CASSPGQRSRNTIYF; CDR3 DNA: TGTGCCAGCAGCCCCGGACAGAGATCCCGAAACACCATATATTTT
J gene: TRBJ1-1; clone size: .; D gene: .; V gene: TRBV13; CDR3 protein: CASSFVMNTEAFF; CDR3 DNA: TGTGCCAGCAGCTTCGTTATGAACACTGAAGCTTTCTTT
J gene: TRBJ1-1; clone size: .; D gene: .; V gene: TRBV4-3; CDR3 protein: CASSTRMNTEAFF; CDR3 DNA: TGCGCCAGCAGCACACGCATGAACACTGAAGCTTTCTTT
J gene: TRBJ2-5; clone size: .; D gene: TRBD1; V gene: TRBV5-1; CDR3 protein: CASSREPGQGASETQYF; CDR3 DNA: TGCGCCAGCAGCCGCGAACCGGGACAGGGGGCTTCAGAGACCCAGTACTTC
J gene: TRBJ2-3; clone size: few; D gene: .; V gene: TRBV2; CDR3 protein: CASSGTATDTQYF; CDR3 DNA: TGTGCCAGCAGTGGGACAGCCACAGATACGCAGTATTTT
J gene: TRBJ1-1; clone size: .; D gene: .; V gene: TRBV28; CDR3 protein: CASEGGNPPKAFF; CDR3 DNA: TGTGCCAGCGAGGGAGGGAACCCGCCGAAAGCTTTCTTT
J gene: TRBJ1-5; clone size: .; D gene: TRBD1; V gene: TRBV2; CDR3 protein: CASSGGQSNQPQHF; CDR3 DNA: TGTGCCAGCAGTGGGGGACAGTCAAATCAGCCCCAGCATTTT
J gene: TRBJ2-5; clone size: .; D gene: TRBD2; V gene: TRBV3-1/TRBV3-2; CDR3 protein: CASSQGASGGKGTQYF; CDR3 DNA: TGTGCCAGCAGCCAAGGCGCTAGCGGGGGGAAGGGGACCCAGTACTTC
J gene: TRBJ1-1; clone size: few; D gene: .; V gene: TRBV5-1; CDR3 protein: CASSFGQGGTEAFF; CDR3 DNA: TGCGCCAGCAGCTTCGGTCAGGGCGGCACTGAAGCTTTCTTT
J gene: TRBJ2-3; clone size: .; D gene: TRBD2; V gene: TRBV6-6; CDR3 protein: CASKGEGDTQYF; CDR3 DNA: TGTGCCAGCAAAGGGGAGGGAGATACGCAGTATTTT
J gene: TRBJ1-2; clone size: once; D gene: .; V gene: TRBV7-9; CDR3 protein: CASSLEGGRINYGYTF; CDR3 DNA: TGTGCCAGCAGCTTAGAAGGGGGTAGGATTAACTATGGCTACACCTTC
J gene: TRBJ1-1; clone size: few; D gene: .; V gene: TRBV7-2; CDR3 protein: CASSLALGTEAFF; CDR3 DNA: TGTGCCAGCAGCTTAGCTCTCGGGACTGAAGCTTTCTTT
J gene: TRBJ2-1; clone size: once; D gene: TRBD2; V gene: TRBV5-1; CDR3 protein: CASSFRLAGGNEQFF; CDR3 DNA: TGCGCCAGCAGCTTCAGACTAGCGGGGGGGAATGAGCAGTTCTTC
J gene: TRBJ2-5; clone size: .; D gene: .; V gene: TRBV5-1; CDR3 protein: CASSLGTAQETQYF; CDR3 DNA: TGCGCCAGCAGCTTGGGGACAGCCCAAGAGACCCAGTACTTC
J gene: TRBJ1-5; clone size: once; D gene: .; V gene: TRBV6-2/TRBV6-3; CDR3 protein: CASSPVGGGGPHSNQPQHF; CDR3 DNA: TGTGCCAGCAGCCCAGTGGGCGGGGGAGGGCCCCATAGCAATCAGCCCCAGCATTTT
J gene: TRBJ2-3; clone size: .; D gene: .; V gene: TRBV24-1; CDR3 protein: CATSGRRGGTDTQYF; CDR3 DNA: TGTGCCACCAGTGGACGGCGCGGGGGCACAGATACGCAGTATTTT
J gene: TRBJ1-2; clone size: once; D gene: .; V gene: TRBV2; CDR3 protein: CASRHTGFGGGYTF; CDR3 DNA: TGTGCCAGCAGACATACAGGGTTCGGAGGTGGCTACACCTTC
J gene: TRBJ2-1; clone size: .; D gene: TRBD2; V gene: TRBV5-1; CDR3 protein: CASSPGGPFDEQFF; CDR3 DNA: TGCGCCAGCAGCCCGGGGGGGCCATTTGATGAGCAGTTCTTC
J gene: TRBJ1-2; clone size: few; D gene: .; V gene: TRBV27; CDR3 protein: CASPTGSYGYTF; CDR3 DNA: TGTGCCAGCCCTACAGGGTCCTATGGCTACACCTTC
J gene: TRBJ1-2; clone size: .; D gene: .; V gene: TRBV27; CDR3 protein: CASSLRPGQNYGYTF; CDR3 DNA: TGTGCCAGCAGTTTGCGGCCGGGACAAAACTATGGCTACACCTTC
J gene: TRBJ2-7; clone size: .; D gene: TRBD1; V gene: TRBV28; CDR3 protein: CASSFSPRDSPPYEQYF; CDR3 DNA: TGTGCCAGCAGTTTTTCCCCCCGGGACAGTCCACCCTACGAGCAGTACTTC
J gene: TRBJ2-1; clone size: once; D gene: TRBD2; V gene: TRBV5-4; CDR3 protein: CASSTGGRGKIDEQFF; CDR3 DNA: TGTGCCAGCAGCACGGGGGGGCGGGGGAAGATCGATGAGCAGTTCTTC
J gene: TRBJ2-1; clone size: .; D gene: .; V gene: TRBV3-1/TRBV3-2; CDR3 protein: CASSQDSRHEQFF; CDR3 DNA: TGTGCCAGCAGCCAAGATAGCCGACATGAGCAGTTCTTC
J gene: TRBJ2-5; clone size: .; D gene: TRBD1; V gene: TRBV19; CDR3 protein: CASSRGQGLQETQYF; CDR3 DNA: TGTGCCAGTAGTAGGGGACAGGGCCTCCAAGAGACCCAGTACTTC
J gene: TRBJ2-1; clone size: .; D gene: TRBD1; V gene: TRBV5-8; CDR3 protein: CASSKRTGPNEQFF; CDR3 DNA: TGTGCCAGCAGCAAAAGGACAGGGCCCAATGAGCAGTTCTTC
J gene: TRBJ1-2; clone size: .; D gene: TRBD1; V gene: TRBV5-1; CDR3 protein: CASSWGDRINYGYTF; CDR3 DNA: TGCGCCAGCAGCTGGGGGGACAGGATTAACTATGGCTACACCTTC
J gene: TRBJ2-5; clone size: .; D gene: TRBD1; V gene: TRBV7-9; CDR3 protein: CASSRTGMKETQYF; CDR3 DNA: TGTGCCAGCAGCCGGACAGGGATGAAAGAGACCCAGTACTTC
J gene: TRBJ2-3; clone size: .; D gene: .; V gene: TRBV5-4; CDR3 protein: CASSTDTDTQYF; CDR3 DNA: TGTGCCAGCAGTACAGACACAGATACGCAGTATTTT
J gene: TRBJ1-5; clone size: .; D gene: .; V gene: TRBV18; CDR3 protein: CASSPRQLIGNQPQHF; CDR3 DNA: TGTGCCAGCTCACCACGACAGCTTATCGGCAATCAGCCCCAGCATTTT
J gene: TRBJ1-1; clone size: once; D gene: TRBD1; V gene: TRBV5-1; CDR3 protein: CASSLEGGAIINTEAFF; CDR3 DNA: TGCGCCAGCAGCTTGGAAGGGGGCGCGATTATTAACACTGAAGCTTTCTTT
J gene: TRBJ2-3; clone size: .; D gene: TRBD2; V gene: TRBV5-1; CDR3 protein: CASSSTGGSGDTQYF; CDR3 DNA: TGCGCCAGCAGCTCCACCGGGGGGAGCGGGGATACGCAGTATTTT
J gene: TRBJ1-4; clone size: .; D gene: .; V gene: TRBV2; CDR3 protein: CASRTGRVTPSTNEKLFF; CDR3 DNA: TGTGCCAGCAGAACGGGCAGGGTGACCCCTTCAACTAATGAAAAACTGTTTTTT
J gene: TRBJ1-1; clone size: .; D gene: .; V gene: TRBV2; CDR3 protein: CASSEQGSTEAFF; CDR3 DNA: TGTGCCAGCAGTGAACAGGGAAGTACTGAAGCTTTCTTT
J gene: TRBJ1-6; clone size: .; D gene: .; V gene: TRBV5-1; CDR3 protein: CASSLVARGIGNSPLHF; CDR3 DNA: TGCGCCAGCAGCTTGGTGGCCAGGGGAATAGGTAATTCACCCCTCCACTTT
J gene: TRBJ1-1; clone size: .; D gene: .; V gene: TRBV5-1; CDR3 protein: CASSLLPRGWTEAFF; CDR3 DNA: TGCGCCAGCAGCTTGCTTCCCCGGGGATGGACTGAAGCTTTCTTT
J gene: TRBJ1-5; clone size: .; D gene: .; V gene: TRBV19; CDR3 protein: CASSSARIQGKLDQPQHF; CDR3 DNA: TGTGCCAGTAGTTCGGCCCGGATTCAGGGAAAACTCGATCAGCCCCAGCATTTT
J gene: TRBJ1-4; clone size: .; D gene: .; V gene: TRBV28; CDR3 protein: CASSLAGASANEKLFF; CDR3 DNA: TGTGCCAGCAGTCTAGCAGGGGCCTCGGCTAATGAAAAACTGTTTTTT
J gene: TRBJ1-2; clone size: .; D gene: .; V gene: TRBV28; CDR3 protein: CASSFSRNYGYTF; CDR3 DNA: TGTGCCAGCAGTTTTAGTCGAAACTATGGCTACACCTTC